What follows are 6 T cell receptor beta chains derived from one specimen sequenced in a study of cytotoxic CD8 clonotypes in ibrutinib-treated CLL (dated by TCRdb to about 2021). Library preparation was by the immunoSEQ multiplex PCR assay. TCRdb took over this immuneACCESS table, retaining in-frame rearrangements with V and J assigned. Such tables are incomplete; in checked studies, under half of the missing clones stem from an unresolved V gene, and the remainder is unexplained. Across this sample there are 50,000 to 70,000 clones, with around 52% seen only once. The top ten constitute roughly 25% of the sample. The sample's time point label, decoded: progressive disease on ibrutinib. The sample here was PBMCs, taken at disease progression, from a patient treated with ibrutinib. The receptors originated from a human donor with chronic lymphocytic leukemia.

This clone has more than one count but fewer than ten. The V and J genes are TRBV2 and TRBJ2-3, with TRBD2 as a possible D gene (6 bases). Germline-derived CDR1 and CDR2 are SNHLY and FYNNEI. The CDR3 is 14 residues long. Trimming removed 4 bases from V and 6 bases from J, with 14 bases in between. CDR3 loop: CASSVGGGWDTQYF. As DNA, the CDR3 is TGTGCCAGCAGTGTTGGGGGAGGATGGGATACGCAGTATTTT.

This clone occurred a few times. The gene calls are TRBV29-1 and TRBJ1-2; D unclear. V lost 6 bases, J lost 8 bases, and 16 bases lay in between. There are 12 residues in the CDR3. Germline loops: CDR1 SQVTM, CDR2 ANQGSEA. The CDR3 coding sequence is TGCAGCGTAGGATCGGACCGAGGCGGCTACACCTTC. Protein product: CSVGSDRGGYTF.

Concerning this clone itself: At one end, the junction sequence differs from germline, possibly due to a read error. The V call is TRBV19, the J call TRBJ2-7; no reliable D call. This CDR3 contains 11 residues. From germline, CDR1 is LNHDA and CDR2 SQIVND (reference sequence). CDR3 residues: CASGFLYEQSF. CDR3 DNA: TGTGCCAGCGGGTTCTTATACGAGCAGTCCTTC.

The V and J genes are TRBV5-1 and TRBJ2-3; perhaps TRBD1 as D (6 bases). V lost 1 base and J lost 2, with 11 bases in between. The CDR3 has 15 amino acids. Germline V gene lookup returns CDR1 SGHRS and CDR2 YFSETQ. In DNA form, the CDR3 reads TGCGCCAGCAGCTTGACAGGGAACCCCACAGATACGCAGTATTTT. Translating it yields CASSLTGNPTDTQYF.

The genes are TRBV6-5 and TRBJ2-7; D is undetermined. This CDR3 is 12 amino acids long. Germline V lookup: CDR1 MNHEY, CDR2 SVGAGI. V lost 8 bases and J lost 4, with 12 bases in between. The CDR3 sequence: CASRYRGYEQYF. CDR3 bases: TGTGCCAGCCGGTACAGAGGATACGAGCAGTACTTC.

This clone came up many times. In DNA form, the CDR3 reads TGTGCCTGGACGAATGGTGGGGATCAGCCCCAGCATTTT. This encodes CAWTNGGDQPQHF. The genes are TRBV30 and TRBJ1-5; no definite D call. The CDR3 has 13 amino acids. V lost 4 bases, J lost 5 bases, and 12 bases lay in between. Germline V lookup: CDR1 GTSNPN, CDR2 SVGIG (reference sequence).